This paragraph reports one T cell receptor beta chain. What it binds is not known. This entry belongs to a study of cytomegalovirus exposure and HLA in healthy donors. Findings of the study overall: In presence/absence analyses, roughly uniform sequencing depth across donors was assumed. TCR beta chains associated with HLA were, in a later analysis, more clonally expanded than equally common others. Analyzed later, most CMV-associated TCR beta chains appeared HLA-restricted.

The germline CDR1 and CDR2 sequences are LNHDA and SQIVND (reference sequence). The length of the CDR3 is 14 residues. Trimming at V came to 5 bases and at J to 5 bases, leaving 7 bases not matched to a gene. Use of 60 Vbeta and 13 Jbeta primers characterized the PCR. Authors' data handling: Unique TCR beta chains numbered 80 million to 95 million in a later analysis, with approximately 10 million shared. Method: immunoSEQ multiplex PCR; TCRdb's copy keeps in-frame clones and lacks some. V and J calls and clone size are as listed in that table; D and trimming were resolved from the DNA. Here the sample table reports about 120,000 clones.

The source material was PBMCs. The chain employs TRBV19 and TRBJ1-1; the match to TRBD1 covers 8 bases. The TCR originated in a man aged 25 to 45 in good health and CMV-seronegative. The CDR3 sequence is CASSPRQGWTEAFF. In DNA, the CDR3 is TGTGCCAGTAGTCCTAGACAGGGGTGGACTGAAGCTTTCTTT.